This is a list of T cell receptor beta chains from one sample in a study of spatial heterogeneity in lung cancer. TCRdb reprocessed the 5' RACE reads with MiXCR, giving one entry per CDR3 protein. Here the sample spans just under 5,000 distinct CDR3 sequences, roughly 28% being singletons. The specimen comprised PBMCs, sampled at surgery. All receptors derive from a male donor with early-stage non-small cell lung cancer. Both conserved end residues are part of each CDR3. A D gene is named only where the DNA matches it firmly. A row's size may be missing; if present it is once, few, many or a size class.

j_gene,v_gene,d_gene,abundance,CDR3nt,CDR3aa
TRBJ2-4,TRBV7-9,.,many,TGTGCCAGCAGCTACCGGGACGGACAAAACATTCAGTACTTC,CASSYRDGQNIQYF
TRBJ1-3,TRBV5-1,.,medium-sized,TGCGCCAGCAGCAAAGAGCCTGGAAACACCATATATTTT,CASSKEPGNTIYF
TRBJ2-1,TRBV18,TRBD2,medium-sized,TGTGCCAGCTCCCGGGGGAGGGACAATGAGCAGTTCTTC,CASSRGRDNEQFF
TRBJ2-7,TRBV20-1,.,medium-sized,TGCAGTGCTAGACAGGGGACTGGCTCCTACGAGCAGTACTTC,CSARQGTGSYEQYF
TRBJ2-7,TRBV9,TRBD2,.,TGTGCCAGCAGCGTAGGAGTTGGCGGGGGGGACCTCTCCGAGCAGTACTTC,CASSVGVGGGDLSEQYF
TRBJ2-3,TRBV2,TRBD2,medium-sized,TGTGCCAGCTCGCGGGAGCGCACAGATACGCAGTATTTT,CASSRERTDTQYF
TRBJ2-3,TRBV7-8,.,large,TGTGCCAGCAGTTTCTCCGGGCCCCGCACAGATACGCAGTATTTT,CASSFSGPRTDTQYF
TRBJ2-5,TRBV7-6,TRBD2,.,TGTGCCAGCAGCCCCTGGACTAGCGGATCCTCGGAGACCCAGTACTTC,CASSPWTSGSSETQYF
TRBJ1-1,TRBV20-1,TRBD1,few,TGCAGTGCTAGTCTCCGGGACAGGGAATTTAACACTGAAGCTTTCTTT,CSASLRDREFNTEAFF
TRBJ1-1,TRBV7-3,.,.,TGTGCCAGCAGCCAAGGGGAAGGGACTGAAGCTTTCTTT,CASSQGEGTEAFF
TRBJ1-2,TRBV29-1,.,.,TGCAGCGTTGTTGGAAGCCTCGGCTATGGCTACACCTTC,CSVVGSLGYGYTF
TRBJ1-3,TRBV7-2,TRBD1,once,TGTGCCAGCAGCTTACAATCTCAGGGGGCTGAAAACACCATATATTTT,CASSLQSQGAENTIYF
TRBJ1-2,TRBV7-8,.,many,TGTGCCAGCAACTCTAGGGCCGGCAGGGGCTACACCTTC,CASNSRAGRGYTF
TRBJ2-7,TRBV7-6,TRBD2,medium-sized,TGTGCCAGCAGCTTAGACGAGGCGGGAGATTTCTCCTACGAGCAGTACTTC,CASSLDEAGDFSYEQYF
TRBJ2-2,TRBV4-2,.,many,TGTGCCAGCAGCTATGTTGCAGGGGAGCTGTTTTTT,CASSYVAGELFF
TRBJ2-1,TRBV9,.,.,TGTGCCAGCAGCTTTTACGGGAGTTACAATGAGCAGTTCTTC,CASSFYGSYNEQFF
TRBJ1-3,TRBV9,.,medium-sized,TGTGCCAGCAGCGTAATTGGGGACATCGGAAACACCATATATTTT,CASSVIGDIGNTIYF
TRBJ2-1,TRBV7-9,TRBD2,.,TGTGCCAGCAGCTTCGGGACTAGCGGCGAGCAGTTCTTC,CASSFGTSGEQFF
TRBJ1-6,TRBV5-4,TRBD1,many,TGTGCCAGCAGCTTGACCCGGTTAAGGGGGCGGCATAATTCACCCCTCCACTTT,CASSLTRLRGRHNSPLHF
TRBJ2-1,TRBV2,.,many,TGTGCCAGCAGGGACTCTCAGGGGAGCTCCTACAATGAGCAGTTCTTC,CASRDSQGSSYNEQFF
TRBJ2-7,TRBV3-1,TRBD1,few,TGTGCCAGCAGCCAAGAATTGCGGACAGGGGCCTTTAACGAGCAGTACTTC,CASSQELRTGAFNEQYF
TRBJ2-2,TRBV20-1,TRBD2,few,TGCAGTGCTAACCCTAGCGGGAGAGGTACCGGGGAGCTGTTTTTT,CSANPSGRGTGELFF
TRBJ2-7,TRBV7-2,.,many,TGTGCCAGCAGCTCTCAGGGAGCCTACGAGCAGTACTTC,CASSSQGAYEQYF
TRBJ2-1,TRBV9,.,.,TGTGCCAGCAGCGTAGGCCTAGCGCCTTGGAGAGATGATGAGCAGTTCTTC,CASSVGLAPWRDDEQFF
TRBJ2-7,TRBV28,.,.,TGTGCCAGCAGTTGGACTCACGAGCAGTACTTC,CASSWTHEQYF
TRBJ2-5,TRBV10-1,.,many,TGCGCCAGCAGTGAGTCGTACGAAGAGACCCAGTACTTC,CASSESYEETQYF
TRBJ2-7,TRBV20-1,.,.,TGCAGTGCTAGAGATCTTCGTACACCGATCTCCTACGAGCAGTACTTC,CSARDLRTPISYEQYF
TRBJ2-2,TRBV28,.,few,TGTGCCAGCAGCTCCACGGGGACGAGCGGGGAGCTGTTTTTT,CASSSTGTSGELFF
TRBJ2-3,TRBV29-1,.,medium-sized,TGCAGCGTTGGGGGCGCTGTCCAGGGTTTAAGCACAGATACGCAGTATTTT,CSVGGAVQGLSTDTQYF
TRBJ2-2,TRBV29-1,.,medium-sized,TGCAGCGGCACGACAGCCTCGAACACCGGGGAGCTGTTTTTT,CSGTTASNTGELFF
TRBJ2-5,TRBV5-6,TRBD1,.,TGTGCCAGCAGCCCCACGACAGGGTCGGAGACCCAGTACTTC,CASSPTTGSETQYF
TRBJ1-5,TRBV28,.,few,TGTGCCAGCAGTTACCGGACAGATTCATCTTTCATGAGCAATCAGCCCCAGCATTTT,CASSYRTDSSFMSNQPQHF
TRBJ2-2,TRBV11-2,.,.,TGTGCCAGCAGCTCACGCAGGGGGAACACCGGGGAGCTGTTTTTT,CASSSRRGNTGELFF
TRBJ2-1,TRBV5-1,.,medium-sized,TGCGCCAGCAGCGGGGGGTTGGAATACAATGAGCAGTTCTTC,CASSGGLEYNEQFF
TRBJ2-2,TRBV4-3,.,medium-sized,TGCGCCAGCAGCCAAGAGTTGGGCAGGGGCACCGGGGAGCTGTTTTTT,CASSQELGRGTGELFF
TRBJ2-3,TRBV6-2/TRBV6-3,.,medium-sized,TGTGCCAGCAGTCGCCGACCGGGCGGGACAGATACGCAGTATTTT,CASSRRPGGTDTQYF
TRBJ2-7,TRBV7-9,.,many,TGTGCCAGCAGCTTTTTCCGGGGGAGCTCCTACGAGCAGTACTTC,CASSFFRGSSYEQYF
TRBJ2-5,TRBV18,.,many,TGTGCCAGCTCACCACCATCCCCGGGACCTAAAGAGACCCAGTACTTC,CASSPPSPGPKETQYF
TRBJ2-1,TRBV19,TRBD1,few,TGTGCCAGTAGTACAGGGACAGGCTCCTACAATGAGCAGTTCTTC,CASSTGTGSYNEQFF
TRBJ2-3,TRBV7-9,TRBD2,medium-sized,TGTGCCAGCAGCTTTGCCGGGGGGGCGGATACGCAGTATTTT,CASSFAGGADTQYF
TRBJ2-7,TRBV20-1,.,few,TGCAGCCCAGCGGGACAATCGACCTACGAGCAGTACTTC,CSPAGQSTYEQYF
TRBJ2-3,TRBV29-1,.,.,TGCAGTCTTCGAGGGGGGCGGGCAGATACGCAGTATTTT,CSLRGGRADTQYF
TRBJ1-4,TRBV20-1,TRBD1,many,TGCAGTGCGAACCCGGGACAGGGGGTAGGAAAACTGTTTTTT,CSANPGQGVGKLFF
TRBJ1-1,TRBV28,.,medium-sized,TGTGCCAGCAGTCCACCTCGAAGGGGGGGAGGGAACACTGAAGCTTTCTTT,CASSPPRRGGGNTEAFF
TRBJ2-1,TRBV6-2/TRBV6-3,TRBD2,medium-sized,TGTGCCAGCAGTTACTCCATAGCGGGAGGATACAATGAGCAGTTCTTC,CASSYSIAGGYNEQFF
TRBJ2-6,TRBV27,.,once,TGTGCCAGCAGTCCCCCCGGAGGCTCTGGGGCCAACGTCCTGACTTTC,CASSPPGGSGANVLTF
TRBJ1-1,TRBV3-1,.,.,TGTGCCAGCAGCCAAGCCGACAAGAACACTGAAGCTTTCTTT,CASSQADKNTEAFF
TRBJ1-4,TRBV27,.,medium-sized,TGTGCCAGCAGTTTAATTGGCAGGCCTCCGGGGGAAAAACTGTTTTTT,CASSLIGRPPGEKLFF
TRBJ1-1,TRBV7-9,.,.,TGTGCCAGCAGCTTAGACCAGGTTGTGGCCGCTTTCTTT,CASSLDQVVAAFF
TRBJ2-3,TRBV18,TRBD1,medium-sized,TGTGCCAGCTCACCCGGGACAGCTAGCACAGATACGCAGTATTTT,CASSPGTASTDTQYF
TRBJ1-1,TRBV28,.,medium-sized,TGTGCCAGCAGTTTGCGACACGGTGAAGCTTTCTTT,CASSLRHGEAFF
TRBJ1-1,TRBV2,.,medium-sized,TGTGCCAGCAGTGCGCAGGTCAGGGCGTTCACTGAAGCTTTCTTT,CASSAQVRAFTEAFF
TRBJ2-7,TRBV14,TRBD2,few,TGTGCCAGCAGCCAAGCGGCTAGCGGGAGGGGCGAGCAGTACTTC,CASSQAASGRGEQYF
TRBJ1-3,TRBV20-1,.,medium-sized,TGCAGTGCTAGAGGAGGCCCCCGGGACCAAACCTCTGGAAACACCATATATTTT,CSARGGPRDQTSGNTIYF
TRBJ2-7,TRBV29-1,.,many,TGCAGCGCCGGGCAGGGTTCCTACGAGCAGTACTTC,CSAGQGSYEQYF
TRBJ1-2,TRBV6-1,TRBD1,medium-sized,TGTGCCAGCATCGACGGAGGACAGGGGGCGCAGGGCTACACCTTC,CASIDGGQGAQGYTF
TRBJ2-1,TRBV30,.,medium-sized,TGTGCCTGGAGCCGTTTGGGATTCGACAATGAGCAGTTCTTC,CAWSRLGFDNEQFF
TRBJ2-7,TRBV7-2,.,.,TGTGCCAGCAGCTCCCCGTCAGGGCACCACGAGCAGTACTTC,CASSSPSGHHEQYF
TRBJ2-7,TRBV7-9,TRBD2,many,TGTGCCAGCAGCTTAGCTTGGGCGGGACCGGGACTAAATTCCTACGAGCAGTACTTC,CASSLAWAGPGLNSYEQYF